The 29 T cell receptor beta chains in this list originate from one sample, sequenced in a study of T cells in lung cancer brain metastases. Libraries were prepared by immunoSEQ multiplex PCR; TCRdb keeps only in-frame clonotypes and omits some of them. The sample includes roughly 5,000 clones, roughly 84% of them seen just once. The sample consisted of tumor tissue from the primary lung tumor. Source of these receptors: a woman aged 50 to 60 with non-small cell lung cancer.

This chain links TRBV10-1 with TRBJ2-1; maybe TRBD2 (7 bases). The V end was cut by 6 bases, the J end by 0 bases, with 15 bases between. The germline V gene has CDR1 WNHNN and CDR2 SYGVQD (reference sequence). CDR3 length equals 16 residues. The chain's CDR3 is CASRKRGGASYNEQFF. The CDR3 DNA reads TGCGCCAGCAGAAAGAGGGGGGGCGCCTCCTACAATGAGCAGTTCTTC.

The genes are TRBV4-1 and TRBJ2-7, with 11 bases that match TRBD2. CDR1 MGHRA and CDR2 YSYEKL come from the germline V gene. Trimming removed 1 base from V and 3 bases from J; junction bases left unmatched: 2. The CDR3 has 15 residues. CDR3 loop: CASSQGTSGRYEQYF. The CDR3, as DNA: TGCGCCAGCAGCCAAGGGACTAGCGGGCGCTACGAGCAGTACTTC.

This clone came up once. The chain uses TRBV5-1 and TRBJ2-5; D assignment may be TRBD1 or TRBD2 (5 bases each). The CDR3 covers 14 residues. V lost 0 bases to trimming and J lost 2 bases, with 8 bases between them. Germline loops: CDR1 SGHRS, CDR2 YFSETQ. For the CDR3, the DNA is TGCGCCAGCAGCTTGGGAGGGGTTCAAGAGACCCAGTACTTC. It specifies CASSLGGVQETQYF.

This clone was counted between two and nine times. The V gene is TRBV5-6, the J gene TRBJ1-1, with a weak D call TRBD1 (6 bases). In germline, CDR1 is SGHDT, CDR2 YYEEEE. The CDR3 runs to 13 residues. V was clipped by 4 bases and J by 5 bases, with 12 bases between them. CDR3 DNA sequence: TGTGCCAGCAGCCTATGGGGGCGGACTGAAGCTTTCTTT. Its translation is CASSLWGRTEAFF.

The rearrangement uses TRBV7-6 and TRBJ2-2; no firm D call. Germline lookup yields CDR1 SGHVS and CDR2 FNYEAQ. Trimming cost V 0 bases and J 7 bases, with 3 bases left between them. The CDR3 runs to 12 residues. Here the CDR3 DNA reads TGTGCCAGCAGCTTAGCCATCGGGGAGCTGTTTTTT. Translated, it gives CASSLAIGELFF. Combining the CDR3 with reference TRBV7-6 and TRBJ2-2 gives the whole variable domain GAGVSQSPRYKVTKRGQDVALRCDPISGHVSLYWYRQALGQGPEFLTYFNYEAQQDKSGLPNDRFSAERPEGSISTLTIQRTEQRDSAMYRCASSLAIGELFFGEGSRLTVL.

In nucleotides, the CDR3 is TGTGCCAGCAGTTACCTAGCGGGGGCCCGCTACGAGCAGTACTTC. Its protein product is CASSYLAGARYEQYF. This chain connects TRBV6-5 to TRBJ2-7, with 10 bases lining up with TRBD2. V was clipped by 2 bases and J by 3 bases; unmatched bases: 4. The CDR3 contains 15 residues. Germline loops: CDR1 MNHEY, CDR2 SVGAGI.

The chain is built from TRBV2 and TRBJ2-7; TRBD1 might be the D (6 bases). The V end lost 6 bases, the J end lost 1 base, and 13 bases lay between the germline ends. The CDR3 is 14 amino acids. Germline lookup yields CDR1 SNHLY and CDR2 FYNNEI. CDR3 in amino acids: CASRRSGASYEQYF. Here the CDR3 DNA reads TGTGCCAGCAGGCGTTCAGGGGCGTCCTACGAGCAGTACTTC. The full variable domain, rest sourced from reference TRBV2 and TRBJ2-7, is EPEVTQTPSHQVTQMGQEVILRCVPISNHLYFYWYRQILGQKVEFLVSFYNNEISEKSEIFDDQFSVERPDGSNFTLKIRSTKLEDSAMYFCASRRSGASYEQYFGPGTRLTVT.

V usage is TRBV19 and J usage is TRBJ1-3; D unresolved. Trimming removed 5 bases at V and 0 bases at J, with 11 bases between. In germline, CDR1 is LNHDA, CDR2 SQIVND (reference sequence). This CDR3 has 15 amino acids. The CDR3 nucleotides are TGTGCCAGTAGTCCATACAGCTTCTCTGGAAACACCATATATTTT. It translates to CASSPYSFSGNTIYF.

This clone was recorded once. Germline and junction disagree at one end, which may indicate a read error. The genes are TRBV7-7 and TRBJ2-2; D gene unclear. The germline V gene encodes CDR1 SSHAT and CDR2 FNYEAQ (reference sequence). There are 14 residues in the CDR3. The CDR3 DNA reads as TGTGCTAGCAGCTTAGCCTTTAGTGCTGGGGAGCTGTTTTTT. Protein sequence: CASSLAFSAGELFF.

This chain joins TRBV5-1 and TRBJ2-7; D is possibly TRBD1 or TRBD2 (9 bases each). The CDR3 loop spans 15 amino acids. The germline gives CDR1 SGHRS, CDR2 YFSETQ. Deletions cut 9 bases from V and 6 bases from J, with 25 bases between. CDR3 sequence: CATRAGGTGMGEQYF. The CDR3 DNA reads as TGCGCCACCAGGGCGGGGGGGACAGGGATGGGCGAGCAGTACTTC.

V usage is TRBV28 and J usage is TRBJ2-7; 7 nucleotides agree with TRBD1. V shed 6 bases, J shed 6 bases, and the junction held 20 bases outside the gene matches. The CDR3 covers 17 residues. CDR1 MDHEN and CDR2 SYDVKM come from the germline V gene. CDR3 nucleotide sequence: TGTGCCAGCAGGTTAGACAGGGCTTTCTCGAATCCATCCGAGCAGTACTTC. Translated, it gives CASRLDRAFSNPSEQYF.

The chain uses TRBV4-1 and TRBJ2-3; D tentatively fits TRBD1 or TRBD2 (5 bases each). The germline gives CDR1 MGHRA, CDR2 YSYEKL. The V end lost 3 bases, the J end lost 8 bases, and 15 bases lay between the germline ends. This CDR3 is built from 14 residues. Written as DNA, the CDR3 is TGCGCCAGCAGCCACCGGGACCCCGGTGCTACGCAGTATTTT. It specifies CASSHRDPGATQYF.

The chain couples TRBV10-3 to TRBJ1-2, with TRBD1 as a possible D gene (5 bases). The germline V and J ends were trimmed by 8 bases and 2 bases, with 9 bases remaining between them. The CDR3 is 12 amino acids. From germline, CDR1 is ENHRY and CDR2 SYGVKD. The CDR3 bases are TGTGCCATCCAGGGTCCCAACTATGGCTACACCTTC. It codes for CAIQGPNYGYTF.

This rearrangement joins TRBV7-6 to TRBJ2-7, with 8 bases lining up with TRBD2. The CDR3 contains 16 residues. The V gene's germline CDR1 is SGHVS and CDR2 FNYEAQ. Trimming took 5 bases from V and 7 from J; bases not matched to a gene: 16. In DNA, the CDR3 is TGTGCCAGCAGCCCCGCCCTCGGACTAGCCGCTTTGGAGCAGTACTTC. It yields the protein CASSPALGLAALEQYF. Full variable domain (missing parts from reference TRBV7-6 and TRBJ2-7): GAGVSQSPRYKVTKRGQDVALRCDPISGHVSLYWYRQALGQGPEFLTYFNYEAQQDKSGLPNDRFSAERPEGSISTLTIQRTEQRDSAMYRCASSPALGLAALEQYFGPGTRLTVT.

CDR3: CASSILQATETQYF. CDR3 bases: TGTGCCAGCAGCATCCTCCAGGCAACGGAGACCCAGTACTTC. The chain links TRBV7-9 to TRBJ2-5, with D unresolved. With 5 bases removed from V and 5 bases from J, the gap between germline ends came to 15 bases. Germline V gives CDR1 SEHNR, CDR2 FQNEAQ (reference sequence). The CDR3 has 14 amino acids.

V and J are TRBV5-4 and TRBJ2-7; D may be TRBD2 (6 bases). The germline CDR1 and CDR2 sequences are SGHNT and YYREEE (reference sequence). V was trimmed by 0 bases and J by 2 bases, leaving 12 bases between them. The CDR3 runs to 15 residues. The chain's CDR3 is CASSLAGSGAYEQYF. CDR3 DNA sequence: TGTGCCAGCAGCTTGGCCGGGAGCGGAGCCTACGAGCAGTACTTC.

This clone was recorded a few times. The J gene is TRBJ2-3, the V gene TRBV14, with D perhaps TRBD1 (5 bases). The length of the CDR3 is 13 residues. Germline CDR1 and CDR2: SGHDN and FVKESK. With 1 base removed from V and 5 bases from J, the gap between germline ends came to 7 bases. CDR3 sequence: CASSQATVDTQYF. CDR3 nucleotides: TGTGCCAGCAGCCAAGCGACAGTAGATACGCAGTATTTT.

The genes are TRBV2 and TRBJ1-2; 8 nucleotides line up with TRBD1. The CDR3 loop spans 14 amino acids. In germline, CDR1 is SNHLY, CDR2 FYNNEI. J lost 7 bases, V lost 2 bases, and 6 bases had no gene match. CDR3 nucleotide sequence: TGTGCCAGCAGTGAACCCCGGGACAGGCTTGGCTACACCTTC. Amino acid sequence: CASSEPRDRLGYTF.

This clone has just one count. The J gene is TRBJ1-2, the V gene TRBV18; the D gene is possibly TRBD1 (6 bases). V was trimmed by 3 bases and J by 2 bases, leaving 13 bases between them. This CDR3 region has 15 residues. The germline gives CDR1 KGHSH, CDR2 LQKENI. In DNA form, the CDR3 reads TGTGCCAGCTCACCTTACGCGACAGGCAACTATGGCTACACCTTC. This encodes CASSPYATGNYGYTF. Using reference TRBV18 and TRBJ1-2 for the parts outside the CDR3, the full variable domain is NAGVMQNPRHLVRRRGQEARLRCSPMKGHSHVYWYRQLPEEGLKFMVYLQKENIIDESGMPKERFSAEFPKEGPSILRIQQVVRGDSAAYFCASSPYATGNYGYTFGSGTRLTVV.

The chain has TRBV15 and TRBJ2-6; D gene unclear. CDR3 size: 15 residues. The V end lost 0 bases, the J end lost 0 bases, and 3 bases lay between the germline ends. Germline V gene data show CDR1 as LNHNV and CDR2 as YYDKDF (reference sequence). CDR3 loop: CATSRELSGANVLTF. The CDR3 DNA sequence: TGTGCCACCAGCAGAGAACTCTCTGGGGCCAACGTCCTGACTTTC.

V usage is TRBV6-5 and J usage is TRBJ1-2; 7 bases fit TRBD1. The CDR3 is 13 residues long. Looked up from germline, CDR1 is MNHEY and CDR2 is SVGAGI. V lost 4 bases, J lost 7 bases, and 6 bases stayed unmatched. The CDR3 DNA reads TGTGCCAGCAGTTTCAGACAGGGAGGTGGCTACACCTTC. Its translation is CASSFRQGGGYTF.

The rearrangement links TRBV11-2 to TRBJ2-1, with D perhaps being TRBD1 or TRBD2 (6 bases each). Trimming pared 4 bases from V and 2 bases from J, leaving 15 bases between. Germline-derived CDR1 and CDR2 are SGHAT and FQNNGV. This CDR3 has 16 amino acids. The CDR3 sequence: CASSSLGGTTYNEQFF. For the CDR3, the DNA is TGTGCCAGCAGCTCCTTAGGGGGGACCACCTACAATGAGCAGTTCTTC.

V gene TRBV5-1 combines with J gene TRBJ1-1; 8 bases are a match to TRBD1. Germline V CDR1 and CDR2: SGHRS, YFSETQ. This CDR3 has 15 amino acids. V lost 3 bases, J lost 1 base, and 5 bases stayed unmatched. CDR3 protein: CASSSGTGSNTEAFF. The CDR3 coding sequence is TGCGCCAGCAGCTCCGGGACAGGCTCGAACACTGAAGCTTTCTTT.

The genes are TRBV27 and TRBJ2-3, with 7 bases lining up with TRBD2. This CDR3 has 13 residues. V dropped 0 bases and J dropped 10; count of bases not matched to a gene: 4. CDR1 MNHEY and CDR2 SMNVEV come from the germline V gene (reference sequence). In DNA, the CDR3 is TGTGCCAGCAGTTTATCGGGAGGGCCTGCGCAGTATTTT. This sequence encodes CASSLSGGPAQYF.

This chain links TRBV19 with TRBJ1-5; TRBD1 aligns across 7 bases. CDR1 is LNHDA, CDR2 SQIVND, per germline (reference sequence). The CDR3 is made up of 14 amino acids. Germline trimming cut 5 bases from V and 2 bases from J; bases unmatched to any gene: 3. CDR3 in amino acids: CASSFQGGNQPQHF. The CDR3 region has the DNA TGTGCCAGTAGTTTTCAGGGGGGCAATCAGCCCCAGCATTTT.

The rearrangement joins TRBV9 to TRBJ1-1, with D maybe TRBD1 (5 bases). Germline CDR1 and CDR2: SGDLS and YYNGEE. The CDR3 loop spans 16 amino acids. Trimming removed 0 bases from V and 4 bases from J, with 16 bases in between. As DNA, the CDR3 is TGTGCCAGCAGCGTAGGCTCCGGGGACGGTCGCACTGAAGCTTTCTTT. The encoded protein is CASSVGSGDGRTEAFF.

The chain joins TRBV27 to TRBJ1-2, with D tentatively TRBD1 (5 bases). The CDR3 has 13 residues. Between the trimmed V and J ends, which lost 8 bases and 3 bases, there was a span of 13 bases. Per the germline V gene, CDR1 is MNHEY and CDR2 is SMNVEV (reference sequence). CDR3 nucleotide sequence: TGTGCCAGCTCCCCGGGGGGGGACTATGGCTACACCTTC. The encoded protein is CASSPGGDYGYTF.

The chain is built from TRBV7-6 and TRBJ1-2, with 7 bases identical to TRBD1. Looked up from germline, CDR1 is SGHVS and CDR2 is FNYEAQ. Trimming took 5 bases from V and 9 from J; bases not matched to a gene: 15. CDR3 length: 15 residues. The CDR3 region is CASSKVPGQPYSYTF. As DNA, the CDR3 is TGTGCCAGCAGCAAGGTACCGGGACAGCCTTACAGCTACACCTTC.

The V and J genes are TRBV30 and TRBJ2-4; 9 nucleotides align to TRBD2. Germline V CDR1 and CDR2: GTSNPN, SVGIG (reference sequence). CDR3 size: 15 residues. The V segment lost 4 bases and the J segment 6 bases; nucleotides outside the gene matches: 10. DNA of the CDR3: TGTGCCTGGAATAAGCTAGCGGGGTCGCCAAACATTCAGTACTTC. This translates into CAWNKLAGSPNIQYF.